The sequence of this T cell receptor (beta chain) was determined in a study of blood T cell repertoires in COVID-19. The V and J ends lost 0 bases and 5 bases, in that order; junction bases with no gene match: 13. Germline-derived CDR1 and CDR2 are SGDLS and YYNGEE. There are 17 residues in the CDR3. The method was immunoSEQ multiplex PCR; TCRdb's version includes in-frame clones alone and lacks a portion of them. The sample lists fewer than 350,000 clones, approximately 89% occurring once. This sequence originates from a woman aged 40-49 years who had recovered from COVID-19. The sequencing sample was made of PBMCs or T cells enriched from blood (not recorded which). The chain uses TRBV9 and TRBJ1-2, with TRBD1 matching 7 bases. The CDR3 bases are TGTGCCAGCAGCGTAGAAGCGGGTGGGGACAGCATTTATGGCTACACCTTC. Its translation: CASSVEAGGDSIYGYTF.